The subject of this entry is one TCR beta chain. This sample was included in a study of blood T cell repertoires in COVID-19. Whole-study context: COVID-19 samples from acute and convalescent phases originated in the United States, Italy and Spain.

The CDR3 runs 15 residues. Germline values: CDR1 SGHTA, CDR2 FQGTGA. Trimming pared 5 bases from V and 2 bases from J, leaving 15 bases between. The assay was immunoSEQ multiplex PCR, and TCRdb's table has in-frame clones only and misses some. The table shows around 170,000 clones, with about 84% occurring only once. Clinical history as reported by participants underpinned cohort assignment. The source of this sequence is a man over 45 who had recovered from COVID-19. The sample comprised PBMCs or T cells enriched from blood (not recorded which). The V gene is TRBV7-3, the J gene TRBJ1-1; D perhaps matches TRBD1 (6 bases). The CDR3 nucleotides read TGTGCCAGCAGCGAACAGGGATTCGGTAACACTGAAGCTTTCTTT. Protein product: CASSEQGFGNTEAFF. The full variable domain, its missing parts supplied by reference TRBV7-3 and TRBJ1-1, is GAGVSQTPSNKVTEKGKYVELRCDPISGHTALYWYRQSLGQGPEFLIYFQGTGAADDSGLPNDRFFAVRPEGSVSTLKIQRTERGDSAVYLCASSEQGFGNTEAFFGQGTRLTVV.